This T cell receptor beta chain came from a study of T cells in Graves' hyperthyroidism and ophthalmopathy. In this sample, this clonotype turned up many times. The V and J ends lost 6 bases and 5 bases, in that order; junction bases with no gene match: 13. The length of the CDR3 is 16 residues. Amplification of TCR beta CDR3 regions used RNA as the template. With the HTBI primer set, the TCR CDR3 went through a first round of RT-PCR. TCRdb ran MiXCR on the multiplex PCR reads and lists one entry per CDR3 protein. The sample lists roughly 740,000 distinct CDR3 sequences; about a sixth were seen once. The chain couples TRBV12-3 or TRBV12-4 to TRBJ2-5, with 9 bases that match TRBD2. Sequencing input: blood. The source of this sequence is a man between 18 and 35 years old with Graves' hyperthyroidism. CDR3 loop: CASRNRPSGEGETQYF. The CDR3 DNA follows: TGTGCCAGCAGAAACAGGCCTAGCGGGGAAGGTGAGACCCAGTACTTC.